Shown below are 18 T cell receptor beta chains from a single sample sequenced in a study of T cells in localized non-small cell lung cancer. Data came from immunoSEQ multiplex PCR; TCRdb stores just in-frame clones and leaves some out. The data hold approximately 4,400 clones, with approximately 29% observed a single time. Sequencing used lung tumor tissue, obtained before any cancer treatment. These receptors came from a man aged 40 to 75 with stage III squamous cell lung carcinoma.

This clone was detected only a few times. The chain carries TRBV11-3 and TRBJ2-5; 9 nucleotides match TRBD2. The CDR3 spans 16 residues. V dropped 3 bases and J dropped 3; count of bases not matched to a gene: 8. Germline V gene data show CDR1 as SGHNT and CDR2 as YENEEA. Here the CDR3 reads CASSFESSSGEETQYF. The CDR3, as DNA: TGTGCCAGCAGCTTTGAGAGCTCTAGCGGGGAAGAGACCCAGTACTTC.

This clone was seen more than once but under ten times. The J gene is TRBJ2-7, the V gene TRBV28; TRBD2 might be the D (6 bases). The CDR3 length is 14 residues. The V gene's germline CDR1 is MDHEN and CDR2 SYDVKM. Between the trimmed V and J ends, which lost 5 bases and 4 bases, there was a span of 15 bases. The CDR3 spells CASSPEEGIYEQYF. DNA for the CDR3: TGTGCCAGCAGTCCCGAGGAGGGGATTTACGAGCAGTACTTC.

This clone turned up a few times. The chain joins TRBV9 to TRBJ1-3; D is possibly TRBD1 (5 bases). The CDR3 sequence is 14 residues long. Trimming took 2 bases from V and 5 from J, leaving 11 bases between them. The germline gives CDR1 SGDLS, CDR2 YYNGEE. The CDR3 region is CASSVAGLRNTIYF. The CDR3 region has the DNA TGTGCCAGCAGCGTGGCAGGGTTAAGAAACACCATATATTTT.

This chain uses TRBV29-1 with TRBJ1-1; D is uncertain. CDR3 length equals 12 residues. Trimming cost V 8 bases and J 2 bases, with 12 bases left between them. In germline, CDR1 is SQVTM, CDR2 ANQGSEA. CDR3: CSSRTGNTEAFF. The CDR3 DNA reads as TGCAGCTCCCGGACGGGAAACACTGAAGCTTTCTTT.

V gene TRBV6-8 combines with J gene TRBJ1-2; 7 bases line up with TRBD1. Germline V gene lookup returns CDR1 MNHGY and CDR2 SAAAGT. The CDR3 covers 14 residues. Trimming took 2 bases from V and 8 from J; bases not matched to a gene: 8. CDR3 in amino acids: CASSYRQGLQGYTF. The CDR3 DNA is TGTGCCAGCAGTTACCGACAGGGATTGCAAGGCTACACCTTC.

To note about this clone: Lacking the conserved final phenylalanine or tryptophan, this CDR3 likely reflects a read error. Because the CDR3's place on the DNA is in doubt, the DNA is left out and the CDR3 is given as listed by TCRdb. The rearrangement links TRBV14 to TRBJ1-1. Germline CDR1 is SGHDN and CDR2 is FVKESK. The CDR3 adds up to 14 amino acids, both ends counted. The chain's CDR3 is CTSSQPVGGFPGVR.

J is TRBJ1-2 and V is TRBV6-8; 10 bases are a match to TRBD1. The CDR3 runs to 14 residues. Germline values: CDR1 MNHGY, CDR2 SAAAGT. V shed 6 bases, J shed 2 bases, and the junction held 3 bases outside the gene matches. Written as DNA, the CDR3 is TGTGCCAGCAGGCGGGACAGGGGCAACTATGGCTACACCTTC. Translation gives CASRRDRGNYGYTF.

This clone was found a few times. V usage is TRBV10-3 and J usage is TRBJ1-1; no clear D gene. CDR3 length equals 16 residues. Per the germline V gene, CDR1 is ENHRY and CDR2 is SYGVKD. V lost 4 bases and J 3 bases, leaving 18 bases between the germline ends. CDR3 nucleotides: TGTGCCATCAGTGGACACCAAACTGGGATGGACACTGAAGCTTTCTTT. Protein: CAISGHQTGMDTEAFF.

J is TRBJ1-1 and V is TRBV11-3, with D tentatively TRBD1 (5 bases). The CDR3 contains 15 residues. V lost 3 bases and J 0 bases, leaving 11 bases between the germline ends. Looked up from germline, CDR1 is SGHNT and CDR2 is YENEEA. The DNA of the CDR3 is TGTGCCAGCAGCTTTGCCGGGACGGTGAACACTGAAGCTTTCTTT. Protein: CASSFAGTVNTEAFF.

The V call is TRBV11-3, the J call TRBJ2-3; 8 nucleotides match TRBD2. Germline trimming cut 5 bases from V and 0 bases from J; bases unmatched to any gene: 10. Germline lookup yields CDR1 SGHNT and CDR2 YENEEA. This CDR3 has 17 residues. This CDR3 is CASSPEFSGRSTDTQYF. As DNA, the CDR3 is TGTGCCAGCAGCCCGGAGTTCAGCGGGAGAAGCACAGATACGCAGTATTTT.

This clone was counted only a few times. The DNA for the CDR3 is TGTGCCAGCACCCCTACAGGAAATTATGGCTACACCTTC. It yields the protein CASTPTGNYGYTF. J is TRBJ1-2 and V is TRBV6-8, with D perhaps matching TRBD1 (5 bases). The germline V gene has CDR1 MNHGY and CDR2 SAAAGT. There are 13 residues in the CDR3. Trimming removed 7 bases at V and 5 bases at J, with 14 bases between.

Many counts were recorded for this clone. The chain employs TRBV6-8 and TRBJ1-2, with D possibly being TRBD1 (6 bases). V was trimmed by 5 bases and J by 2 bases, leaving 9 bases between them. The CDR3 length is 13 residues. Germline loops: CDR1 MNHGY, CDR2 SAAAGT. DNA of the CDR3: TGTGCCAGCAGTCGCGACAGGAACTATGGCTACACCTTC. It yields the protein CASSRDRNYGYTF.

This clone is judged medium-sized. The chain uses TRBV4-1 and TRBJ1-2; D uncertain. Trimming removed 0 bases from V and 8 bases from J, with 10 bases in between. The CDR3 runs 13 residues. Germline loops: CDR1 MGHRA, CDR2 YSYEKL. CDR3: CASSQEEGHGYTF. CDR3 bases: TGCGCCAGCAGCCAAGAAGAGGGTCACGGCTACACCTTC.

The sample holds a few counts of this clone. The V gene is TRBV1, the J gene TRBJ2-2; TRBD2, the table's D call, lacks a check against the DNA. TRBV1 is assigned pseudogene status. This CDR3 has 19 amino acids. The CDR3 loop is CASSRPPAGGAISPGELFF. Written as DNA, the CDR3 is TGCGCCAGCAGCCGTCCCCCAGCCGGGGGGGCGATTTCACCCGGGGAGCTGTTTTTT.

This chain connects TRBV19 to TRBJ1-6; 7 bases match TRBD1. The J segment lost 0 bases and the V segment lost 9 bases, leaving 8 bases of the junction unmatched. The CDR3 runs 16 residues. The germline V gene has CDR1 LNHDA and CDR2 SQIVND (reference sequence). The DNA of the CDR3 is TGTGCCAGCCGCCGGGACAGAAGCTCCTATAATTCACCCCTCCACTTT. Translating it yields CASRRDRSSYNSPLHF.

This clone appeared a few times. This rearrangement joins TRBV6-8 to TRBJ1-1, with 7 bases fitting TRBD1. After removal of 5 bases from V and 1 base from J, the junction contained 7 bases not matched to a gene. From germline, CDR1 is MNHGY and CDR2 SAAAGT. This CDR3 region has 15 residues. The DNA for the CDR3 is TGTGCCAGCAGTCCCACGCGACAGGGGAACACTGAAGCTTTCTTT. Translation: CASSPTRQGNTEAFF.

The rearrangement uses TRBV9 and TRBJ2-5; no clear D. The CDR3 extends over 14 amino acids. Germline V gene data show CDR1 as SGDLS and CDR2 as YYNGEE. V was pared by 7 bases and J by 4 bases, with 17 bases between. The CDR3 DNA follows: TGTGCCAGCGCCCGCGCCGAAGGCCCAGAGACCCAGTACTTC. It yields the protein CASARAEGPETQYF.

As to this clone: One end of the junction does not line up with germline, which may come from a read error. This chain joins TRBV11-3 and TRBJ1-3; tentatively, D is TRBD1 (6 bases). The CDR3 totals 15 residues. Germline V gives CDR1 SGHNT, CDR2 YENEEA. CDR3 DNA: TGTGCCAGCAGCTCGGACAGAATCTCTGGAAATACCATATATTTT. It yields the protein CASSSDRISGNTIYF.